This T cell receptor beta chain is drawn from a study of blood T cell repertoires in COVID-19. Across the whole study: Both acute and convalescent COVID-19 samples were obtained from the United States, Italy and Spain. Sample material is recorded as cDNA or gDNA derived from T cells, B-cell-depleted T cells, or PBMCs.

The data were produced by immunoSEQ multiplex PCR, yet TCRdb's version contains in-frame clones alone and is incomplete. This sample carries around 250,000 clones, around 88% of them seen once, and the ten largest clones take 1.2%. The cohort comprised adults aged roughly 18 to 90 years residing in approximately 25 US areas. Self-reported history from a screening survey and questionnaire set each donor's cohort. Germline V lookup: CDR1 LGHNA, CDR2 YNFKEQ. This CDR3 contains 15 residues. The V and J ends lost 3 bases and 3 bases respectively, with 14 bases between them. The sequenced sample was PBMCs or T cells enriched from blood (not recorded which). The TCR was taken from a woman in her thirties or forties with acute COVID-19. The J gene is TRBJ1-1, the V gene TRBV4-2; weak D call: TRBD1 (6 bases). For the CDR3, the DNA is TGTGCCAGCAGCCAGTACAGGGTAGGGGACACTGAAGCTTTCTTT. Its translation: CASSQYRVGDTEAFF.